This TCR beta chain was obtained from a study of shared clonotypes between healthy human individuals. Study-wide results and limits: Memory subsets generally showed lower estimated richness than naive subsets. For naive CD4 cells, 4% to 5% of clonotypes were shared across a handful of donors.

This clone showed up just a few times. Its antigen is currently unknown. CD8 cells classed as naive were CD45RO-negative and positively selected for CCR7, excluding terminally differentiated effector memory CD45RA+ cells. Replicate PCRs run on sorted subsets employed approximately 180 ng DNA, approximately 30,000 T cell genomes. As originally analysed: Filtering differed for immunoSEQ, which gave only junction sequences without quality scores. Some clones are missing from TCRdb's copy, which holds only in-frame ones; the method was immunoSEQ multiplex PCR. That table is the source of V, J and clone size, and D and trimming were worked out from the DNA. The table records about 2 million clones, roughly 94% of them present only once. This TCR came from a man between 18 and 35 years old in good health. The specimen sequenced was naive CD8+ T cells sorted from blood.

The CDR3 loop is CASSDPGLRTDTQYF. The CDR3 DNA sequence: TGTGCCAGCAGTGACCCTGGACTCCGCACAGATACGCAGTATTTT. The gene calls are TRBV2 and TRBJ2-3; weak D call: TRBD2 (5 bases). The CDR3 sequence is 15 residues long. Deletions cut 3 bases from V and 1 base from J, with 11 bases between. Germline CDR1 is SNHLY and CDR2 is FYNNEI.